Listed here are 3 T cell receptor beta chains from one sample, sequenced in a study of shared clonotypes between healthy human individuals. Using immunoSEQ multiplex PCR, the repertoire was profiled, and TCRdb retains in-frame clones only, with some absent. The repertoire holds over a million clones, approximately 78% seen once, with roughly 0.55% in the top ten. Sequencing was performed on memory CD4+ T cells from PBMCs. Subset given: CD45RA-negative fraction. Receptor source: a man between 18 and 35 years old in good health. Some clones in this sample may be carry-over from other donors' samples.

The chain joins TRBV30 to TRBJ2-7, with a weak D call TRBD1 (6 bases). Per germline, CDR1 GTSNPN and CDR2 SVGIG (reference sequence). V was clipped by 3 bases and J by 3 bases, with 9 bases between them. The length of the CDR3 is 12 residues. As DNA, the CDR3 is TGTGCCTGGAGCCAACAGGGCTACGAGCAGTACTTC. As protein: CAWSQQGYEQYF.

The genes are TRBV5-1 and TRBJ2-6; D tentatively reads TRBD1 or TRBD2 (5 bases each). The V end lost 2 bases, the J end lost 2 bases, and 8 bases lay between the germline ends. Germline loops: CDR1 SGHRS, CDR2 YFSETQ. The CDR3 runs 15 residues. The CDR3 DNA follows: TGCGCCAGCAGCTTCGGGACGGCTGGGGCCAACGTCCTGACTTTC. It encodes CASSFGTAGANVLTF.

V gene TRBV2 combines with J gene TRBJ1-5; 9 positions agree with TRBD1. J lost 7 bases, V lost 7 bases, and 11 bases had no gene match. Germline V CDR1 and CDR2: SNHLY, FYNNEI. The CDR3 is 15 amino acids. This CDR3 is CASNRETGGRQPQHF. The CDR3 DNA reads TGTGCCAGCAACCGAGAAACAGGGGGCAGACAGCCCCAGCATTTT.